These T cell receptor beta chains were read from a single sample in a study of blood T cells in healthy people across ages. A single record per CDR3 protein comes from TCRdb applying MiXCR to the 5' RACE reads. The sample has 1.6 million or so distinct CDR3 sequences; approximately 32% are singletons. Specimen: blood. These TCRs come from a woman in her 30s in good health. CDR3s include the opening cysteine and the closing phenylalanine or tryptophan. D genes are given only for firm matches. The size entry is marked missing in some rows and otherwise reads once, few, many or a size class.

TGCAGTGCTAAGCCCGGGGGGCTGCTTTACGAGCAGTACTTC	CSAKPGGLLYEQYF	.	many	TRBV20-1	TRBJ2-7
TGTGCCAGCAGTCACGGGGGCAGCTATGGCTACACCTTC	CASSHGGSYGYTF	.	few	TRBV27	TRBJ1-2
TGCGCCAGCAGCCAAGATCGGGGCACGAGCTCCTACAATGAGCAGTTCTTC	CASSQDRGTSSYNEQFF	.	few	TRBV4-1	TRBJ2-1
TGTGCCAGCAGCTCCCAGGGACAGGGGCTTGCCCAAGAGGCCCAGTACTTC	CASSSQGQGLAQEAQYF	TRBD1	.	TRBV7-9	TRBJ2-5
TGTGCCAGCAGCTTTTCACAGGGAAGTGACTTCGAGCAGTACTTC	CASSFSQGSDFEQYF	.	few	TRBV11-2	TRBJ2-7
TGTGCCACCAGCAGAGATACAGGGGCCTACGAGCAGTACTTC	CATSRDTGAYEQYF	TRBD1	few	TRBV15	TRBJ2-7
TGTGCCAGCAGTGATCTAGCAATGAGCTCCTACGAGCAGTACTTC	CASSDLAMSSYEQYF	.	.	TRBV2	TRBJ2-7
TGTGCCAGCAGCTTAGTAGGGACAGGGACCCATGGCTACACCTTC	CASSLVGTGTHGYTF	TRBD1	.	TRBV7-2	TRBJ1-2
TGCAGTGCTACACTGACTAGCGGGGGGGAGACCCAGTACTTC	CSATLTSGGETQYF	TRBD2	.	TRBV20-1	TRBJ2-5
TGTGCCATCAGTGACCCCCGGGTTACCTACGAGCAGTACTTC	CAISDPRVTYEQYF	.	few	TRBV10-3	TRBJ2-7
TGTGCCAGCAGTTTGAGCGGGAGTGTAACAGATGCGCAGTATTTT	CASSLSGSVTDAQYF	TRBD2	few	TRBV27	TRBJ2-3
TGCAGTGCTAGAGTGGCGGGGGGGCGTGAGTCCTACAATGAGCAGTTCTTC	CSARVAGGRESYNEQFF	TRBD2	.	TRBV20-1	TRBJ2-1
TGTGCCAGCAGTTCCACCGCACATCAGCCCCAGCATTTT	CASSSTAHQPQHF	.	.	TRBV28	TRBJ1-5
TGTGCCAGCAGTCTCGACAGGGAAGGAGGCGATGAGCAGTTCTTC	CASSLDREGGDEQFF	TRBD1	.	TRBV6-1	TRBJ2-1
TGCAGTGCTAGAGATCTGGACGGGACCTACGAGCAGTACTTC	CSARDLDGTYEQYF	.	few	TRBV20-1	TRBJ2-7
TGTGCCAGCAGCCAGGGGGGCCGGGACAGGATCCGCTACGAGCAGTACTTC	CASSQGGRDRIRYEQYF	TRBD1	.	TRBV9	TRBJ2-7
TGCAGTGCTAGAGATGCGGCTAGCGGGAGATATGAGCAGTTCTTC	CSARDAASGRYEQFF	TRBD2	.	TRBV20-1	TRBJ2-1
TGCGCCAGCAGCCCTCGGGACCACGGCTTGGAGACCCAGTACTTC	CASSPRDHGLETQYF	.	.	TRBV5-1	TRBJ2-5
TGTGCCAGTTTACAGGGGAACACTGAAGCTTTCTTT	CASLQGNTEAFF	.	.	TRBV19	TRBJ1-1
TGCGCCAACAGTCGGACAGTTAGAGAGACCCAGTACTTC	CANSRTVRETQYF	.	.	TRBV4-1	TRBJ2-5
TGTGCCAGCAGCCAAACCCCCCAGGTTGGGCAGTTCTTC	CASSQTPQVGQFF	.	.	TRBV3-1	TRBJ2-1
TGTGCCAGCAACCACATTGGGGGTACTGCGGATACGCAGTATTTT	CASNHIGGTADTQYF	.	.	TRBV7-6	TRBJ2-3
TGTGCCAGCAGCTCCCGAGGCAATACTTTAACCACAGATACGCAGTATTTT	CASSSRGNTLTTDTQYF	.	.	TRBV11-2	TRBJ2-3
TGTGCCAGCACCTCACCCGAGGGCCTTCAGTACAATGAGCAGTTCTTC	CASTSPEGLQYNEQFF	.	.	TRBV11-2	TRBJ2-1
TGTGCCTGCAGCGTAGAAGGGGCAGGGTCAGGAAGAGATACGCAGTATTTT	CACSVEGAGSGRDTQYF	.	.	TRBV9	TRBJ2-3
TGCAGCGGGGGACTAGCGGGAGGTACCCAAGAGACCCAGTACTTC	CSGGLAGGTQETQYF	TRBD2	many	TRBV20-1	TRBJ2-5
TGCAGTGCTACTTCCAGGGTACCGGCCCAGGACATTCAGTACTTC	CSATSRVPAQDIQYF	.	.	TRBV20-1	TRBJ2-4
TGCAGTGCCCCCGAGTTGGGGCGTCCGAATCAGCCCCAGCATTTT	CSAPELGRPNQPQHF	.	once	TRBV20-1	TRBJ1-5
TGTGCCAGCAGCTTTGGACTAGCGGGGAACTTAGACAATGAGCAGTTCTTC	CASSFGLAGNLDNEQFF	TRBD2	few	TRBV7-9	TRBJ2-1
TGTGCCAGCCAAGTAGGGGGAGGGCTCGGCAATGAGCAGTTCTTC	CASQVGGGLGNEQFF	.	.	TRBV7-9	TRBJ2-1
TGTGCCAGCAGCCAAGTGCAGGGGACCAATCAGCCCCAGCATTTT	CASSQVQGTNQPQHF	.	.	TRBV4-2	TRBJ1-5